A single sample is the source of the 9 T cell receptor beta chains below, sequenced in a study of T cell repertoires in cytomegalovirus infection. One entry per CDR3 protein results from TCRdb running MiXCR on the reads. Of some 680,000 distinct CDR3 sequences in the sample, approximately 40% were seen once. Specimen: PBMCs. Receptor source: a human donor in good health (CMV status not recorded). Some clones in this sample may be carry-over from other donors' samples.

This chain joins TRBV20-1 and TRBJ2-5, with TRBD2 identical over 7 bases. Trimming at V came to 6 bases and at J to 1 base, leaving 11 bases not matched to a gene. Per the germline V gene, CDR1 is DFQATT and CDR2 is SNEGSKA (reference sequence). CDR3 size: 15 residues. CDR3 in amino acids: CSARDGRGSQETQYF. The CDR3, as DNA: TGCAGTGCCCGGGACGGGCGGGGGTCCCAAGAGACCCAGTACTTC.

The chain recombines TRBV20-1 with TRBJ1-5; 7 bases map to TRBD1. V dropped 7 bases and J dropped 3; count of bases not matched to a gene: 9. The CDR3 runs to 14 residues. Germline V gives CDR1 DFQATT, CDR2 SNEGSKA (reference sequence). Here the CDR3 DNA reads TGCAGTGTCATCCCAGGGGGTAACAATCAGCCCCAGCATTTT. This gives the protein CSVIPGGNNQPQHF.

This clonotype appeared a few times. CDR3 region: CASRMIQGGRWEAFF. In nucleotides, the CDR3 is TGTGCCAGCAGGATGATACAGGGTGGAAGGTGGGAAGCTTTCTTT. This chain links TRBV25-1 with TRBJ1-1; the D gene is possibly TRBD1 (6 bases). In germline, CDR1 is MGHDK, CDR2 SYGVNS. Trimming cost V 6 bases and J 8 bases, with 22 bases left between them. The CDR3 contains 15 residues.

The chain carries TRBV6-6 and TRBJ2-5, with no clear D. This CDR3 is 14 amino acids long. V was cut by 2 bases and J by 1 base, with 8 bases left in between. CDR1 is MNHNY, CDR2 SVGAGI, per germline (reference sequence). CDR3 residues: CASSYGPSQETQYF. The DNA for the CDR3 is TGTGCCAGCAGTTACGGGCCGAGCCAAGAGACCCAGTACTTC.

This clonotype was counted at least ten times. J is TRBJ2-3 and V is TRBV7-9, with D unresolved. CDR1 and CDR2 (germline): SEHNR, FQNEAQ (reference sequence). Trimming shortened V by 2 bases and J by 0 bases, and 0 bases separated the two germline ends. The CDR3 sequence is 12 residues long. The CDR3 bases are TGTGCCAGCAGCTTAAGCACAGATACGCAGTATTTT. Translated: CASSLSTDTQYF.

This clonotype turned up a few times. The J gene is TRBJ1-1, the V gene TRBV12-3 or TRBV12-4; D uncertain. The CDR3 totals 13 residues. V gave up 4 bases and J gave up 3 bases, with 9 bases separating them. This chain's CDR3 is CASSYQQYTEAFF. Written as DNA, the CDR3 is TGTGCCAGCAGTTACCAGCAATACACTGAAGCTTTCTTT.

The J gene is TRBJ2-3, the V gene TRBV29-1; 10 bases agree with TRBD2. The CDR3 sequence is 14 residues long. V lost 6 bases and J lost 3; bases outside the gene matches: 6. Germline CDR1 reads SQVTM; CDR2 reads ANQGSEA. This CDR3 reads CSVGRTSGTDTQYF. The CDR3 DNA reads TGCAGCGTCGGGAGGACTAGCGGAACAGATACGCAGTATTTT.

The sample holds a few counts of this clonotype. The chain combines TRBV24-1 with TRBJ2-4; D not resolved. In germline, CDR1 is KGHDR, CDR2 SFDVKD. CDR3 length: 12 amino acids. V gave up 3 bases and J gave up 8 bases, with 7 bases separating them. CDR3 DNA: TGTGCCACCAGTGATGTTAGGGACATTCAGTACTTC. This encodes CATSDVRDIQYF.

V usage is TRBV12-3 or TRBV12-4 and J usage is TRBJ2-7; 10 positions agree with TRBD2. Unmatched junction bases numbered 8, after V lost 5 bases and J lost 7 bases. This CDR3 comprises 14 residues. The CDR3 DNA follows: TGTGCCAGCAGTCCCACTGGGACTAGCGCTGAGCAGTACTTC. Its translation is CASSPTGTSAEQYF.